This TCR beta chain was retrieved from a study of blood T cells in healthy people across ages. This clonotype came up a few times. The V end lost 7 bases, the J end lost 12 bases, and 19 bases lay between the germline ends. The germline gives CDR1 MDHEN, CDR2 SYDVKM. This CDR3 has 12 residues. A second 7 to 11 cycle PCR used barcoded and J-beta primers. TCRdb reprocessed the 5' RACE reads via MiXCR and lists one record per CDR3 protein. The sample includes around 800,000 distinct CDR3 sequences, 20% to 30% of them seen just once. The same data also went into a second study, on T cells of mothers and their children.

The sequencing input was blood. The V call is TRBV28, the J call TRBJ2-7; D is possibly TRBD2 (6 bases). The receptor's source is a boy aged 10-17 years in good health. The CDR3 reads CASTSAGLAGYF. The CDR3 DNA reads TGTGCCAGCACCTCGGCGGGGCTCGCCGGGTACTTC.